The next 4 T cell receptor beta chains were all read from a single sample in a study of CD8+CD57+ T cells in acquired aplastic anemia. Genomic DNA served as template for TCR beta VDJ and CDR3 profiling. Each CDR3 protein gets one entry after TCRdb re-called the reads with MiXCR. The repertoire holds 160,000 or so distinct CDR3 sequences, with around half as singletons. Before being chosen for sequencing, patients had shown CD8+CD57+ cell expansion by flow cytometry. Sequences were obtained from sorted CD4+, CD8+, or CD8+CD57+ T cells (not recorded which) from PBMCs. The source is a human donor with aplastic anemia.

The CDR3 here is CSVGTETEAFF. DNA of the CDR3: TGCAGCGTTGGGACAGAGACTGAAGCTTTCTTT. The chain combines TRBV29-1 with TRBJ1-1, with D possibly being TRBD1 (6 bases). Trimming removed 4 bases from V and 5 bases from J, with 8 bases in between. CDR3 length: 11 residues. Germline loops: CDR1 SQVTM, CDR2 ANQGSEA.

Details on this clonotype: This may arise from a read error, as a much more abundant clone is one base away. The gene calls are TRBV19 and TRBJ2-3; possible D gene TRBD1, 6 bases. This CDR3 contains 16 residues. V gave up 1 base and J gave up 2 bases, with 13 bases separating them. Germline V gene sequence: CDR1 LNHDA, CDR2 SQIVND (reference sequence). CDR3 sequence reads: CASSIGTVTSTDTQYF. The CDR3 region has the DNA TGTGCCAGTAGTATAGGGACAGTGACCTCCACAGATACGCAGTATTTT. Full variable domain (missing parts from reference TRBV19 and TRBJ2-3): DGGITQSPKYLFRKEGQNVTLSCEQNLNHDAMYWYRQDPGQGLRLIYYSQIVNDFQKGDIAEGYSVSREKKESFPLTVTSAQKNPTAFYLCASSIGTVTSTDTQYFGPGTRLTVL.

The CDR3 spells CSSYNEQFF. CDR3 nucleotide sequence: TGCAGCTCCTACAATGAGCAGTTCTTC. The rearrangement links TRBV29-1 to TRBJ2-1, with D hard to call. The CDR3 has 9 amino acids. The germline V gene encodes CDR1 SQVTM and CDR2 ANQGSEA. V lost 8 bases and J 1 base, leaving 0 bases between the germline ends.

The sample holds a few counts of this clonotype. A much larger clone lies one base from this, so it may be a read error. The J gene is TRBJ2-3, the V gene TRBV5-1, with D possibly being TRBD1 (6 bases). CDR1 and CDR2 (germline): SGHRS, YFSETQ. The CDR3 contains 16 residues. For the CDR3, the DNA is TGCGCCTGCAGCTTGGCAGGGGTTCCGGGCACAGATACGCAGTATTTT. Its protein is CACSLAGVPGTDTQYF. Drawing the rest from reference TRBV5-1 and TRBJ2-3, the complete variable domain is KAGVTQTPRYLIKTRGQQVTLSCSPISGHRSVSWYQQTPGQGLQFLFEYFSETQRNKGNFPGRFSGRQFSNSRSEMNVSTLELGDSALYLCACSLAGVPGTDTQYFGPGTRLTVL.